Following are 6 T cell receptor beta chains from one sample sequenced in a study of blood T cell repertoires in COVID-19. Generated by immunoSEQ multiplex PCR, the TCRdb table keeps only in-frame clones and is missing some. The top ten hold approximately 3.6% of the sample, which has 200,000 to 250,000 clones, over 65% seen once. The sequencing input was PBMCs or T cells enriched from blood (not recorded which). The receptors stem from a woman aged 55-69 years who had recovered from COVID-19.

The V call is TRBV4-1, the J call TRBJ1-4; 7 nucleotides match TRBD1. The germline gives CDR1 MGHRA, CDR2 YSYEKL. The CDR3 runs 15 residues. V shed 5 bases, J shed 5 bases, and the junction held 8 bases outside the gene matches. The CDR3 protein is CASSYKGGWNEKLFF. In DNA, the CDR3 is TGCGCCAGCAGCTACAAAGGGGGCTGGAATGAAAAACTGTTTTTT.

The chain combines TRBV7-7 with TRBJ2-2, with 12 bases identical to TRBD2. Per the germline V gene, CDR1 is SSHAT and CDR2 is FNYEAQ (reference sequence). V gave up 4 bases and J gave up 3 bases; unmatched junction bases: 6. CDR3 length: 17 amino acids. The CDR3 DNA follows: TGTGCCAGCAGCTCAGAGACTAGCGGGAGATACACCGGGGAGCTGTTTTTT. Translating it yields CASSSETSGRYTGELFF. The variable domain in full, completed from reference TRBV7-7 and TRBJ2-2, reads GAGVSQSPRYKVTKRGQDVTLRCDPISSHATLYWYQQALGQGPEFLTYFNYEAQPDKSGLPSDRFSAERPEGSISTLTIQRTEQRDSAMYRCASSSETSGRYTGELFFGEGSRLTVL.

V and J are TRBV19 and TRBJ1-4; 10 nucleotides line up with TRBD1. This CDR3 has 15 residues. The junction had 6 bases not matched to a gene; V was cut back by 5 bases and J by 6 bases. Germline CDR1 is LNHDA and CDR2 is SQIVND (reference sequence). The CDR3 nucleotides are TGTGCCAGTAGTTCATGGACAGGGGGGCATGAAAAACTGTTTTTT. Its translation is CASSSWTGGHEKLFF.

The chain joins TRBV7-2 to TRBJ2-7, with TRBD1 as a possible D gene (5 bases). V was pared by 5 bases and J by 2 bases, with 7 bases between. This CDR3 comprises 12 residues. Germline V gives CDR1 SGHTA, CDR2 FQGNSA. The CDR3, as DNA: TGTGCCAGCAGCGTGGACACCTACGAGCAGTACTTC. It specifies CASSVDTYEQYF.

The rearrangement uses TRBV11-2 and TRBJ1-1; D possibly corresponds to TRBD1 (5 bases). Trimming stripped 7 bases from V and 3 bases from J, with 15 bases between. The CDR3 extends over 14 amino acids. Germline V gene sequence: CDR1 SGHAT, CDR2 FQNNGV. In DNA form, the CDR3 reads TGTGCCAGCAACCATCTACAGGAGTACACTGAAGCTTTCTTT. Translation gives CASNHLQEYTEAFF.

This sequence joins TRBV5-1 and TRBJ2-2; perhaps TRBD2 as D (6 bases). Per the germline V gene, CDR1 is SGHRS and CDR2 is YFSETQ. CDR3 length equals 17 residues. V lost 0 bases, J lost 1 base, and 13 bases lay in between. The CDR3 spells CASSLDSGPENTGELFF. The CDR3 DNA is TGCGCCAGCAGCTTGGATAGCGGCCCAGAGAACACCGGGGAGCTGTTTTTT.